This T cell receptor beta chain was captured by sequencing in a study of cytomegalovirus exposure and HLA in healthy donors (TCRdb year 2017). Looking at the study overall: The 650 to 800 repertoires of the first cohort and the 120 or so validation repertoires were produced on the same platform, according to a later analysis. The aim of the study was to test whether cataloging public T cell receptors could identify signatures of past pathogen exposure. Along with the approximately 670-subject first cohort, a separate validation cohort of around 110 different subjects was used. To predict cytomegalovirus infection status, the study combined high-throughput TCR immunosequencing, statistical association of individual TCRs with disease status, and machine learning.

Worth noting for this clone: The antigen it binds to is not known. No base qualities exist here, and no much larger clone lies one base off it.

Library preparation used the immunoSEQ multiplex PCR assay. The authors processed their data as follows. To diagnose cytomegalovirus status from the catalog of TCR beta chain sequences, a statistical classification framework was built. TCRdb provides this immuneACCESS table in a form limited to in-frame rearrangements. Some clones are lacking; in checked studies, under half of them reflect an unresolved V gene, and why the rest are absent is not known. Clone size and the V and J calls come from that table; the DNA yielded D and trimming. The sample table records about 60,000 clones; around nine tenths of these occur just once. The top ten constitute 0.85% to 1.2% of the sample. The germline V gene encodes CDR1 SGHDT and CDR2 YYEEEE. The CDR3 holds 15 amino acids from the cysteine to the phenylalanine. The read is trimmed to its CDR3 DNA, 45 bases read in frame from base 1. V is pruned by 4 bases and J by 7 bases, leaving 7 bases of the junction without a gene match.

Study-wide conclusions, independent of this receptor: A later analysis found that TCRs clustered in the first cohort also tended to co-occur in the 100 to 150 validation repertoires, with approximately 94% of cluster scores above 0. According to the authors, the approach could potentially be generalized to other disease states and immunological phenotypes. A few of the identified cytomegalovirus-associated TCR beta chains were confirmed in vitro to be specific for cytomegalovirus antigens. Cytomegalovirus status was reported to be diagnosed by the classifier with high specificity and sensitivity in both the original and validation cohorts. A later analysis lacked HLA typing for the validation cohort, so it scored co-occurrence in that cohort across all 120 or so repertoires. In the study, some 160 TCR beta chains were listed as associated with cytomegalovirus. Across donors, most TCR sequences were observed very rarely, whereas some public TCRs were present in many individuals.

Donors formed part of the validation cohort, which comprised 120 subjects and was distinct from the first cohort of under 850 subjects. Recombination linked TRBV5-6 to TRBJ2-1; 11 bases in between match TRBD1. This sequence was found in a man younger than 35 in good health and CMV-seronegative. Sequencing was done on a sample of PBMCs. The CDR3 reads as follows: CASSPGQGAWNEQFF. The nucleotide sequence is given as TGTGCCAGCAGCCCCGGACAGGGGGCGTGGAATGAGCAGTTCTTC.